These T cell receptor beta chains were read from a single sample in a study of T cell responses to AZD1222 COVID-19 vaccine. Using immunoSEQ multiplex PCR, the repertoire was profiled, and TCRdb retains in-frame clones only, with some absent. Here the sample spans over 120,000 clones, just over 85% being singletons. Sequencing used peripheral blood, obtained 28 days after the second AZD1222 dose. The receptors come from an adult who received the AZD1222 COVID-19 vaccine. The CDR3 runs from the conserved cysteine through the conserved F or W. A D gene is named only where the DNA matches it firmly. Size tells how often a clone was seen (once, few, many) or the class of an expanded clone, and some rows leave it out.

size: -; D: TRBD2; J: TRBJ2-3; V: TRBV10-3; DNA: TGTGCCATCAAGACTCAGACTAGCGGAGGGGATACGCAGTATTTT; CDR3: CAIKTQTSGGDTQYF
size: -; D: -; J: TRBJ2-2; V: TRBV10-2; DNA: TGCGCCAGCAGGGAGCCCGGGGAGCTGTTTTTT; CDR3: CASREPGELFF
size: -; D: -; J: TRBJ1-6; V: TRBV5-1; DNA: TGCGCCAGCAGCTTGGAGCGGGACACCGATTCACCCCTCCACTTT; CDR3: CASSLERDTDSPLHF
size: -; D: -; J: TRBJ1-6; V: TRBV5-1; DNA: TGCGCCAGCAGCTTGGTAGGGGCTAATTCACCCCTCCACTTT; CDR3: CASSLVGANSPLHF
size: -; D: -; J: TRBJ2-7; V: TRBV7-8; DNA: TGTGCCAGCAGCTTTGGGGTAGTGCGCTCCTACGAGCAGTACTTC; CDR3: CASSFGVVRSYEQYF
size: once; D: -; J: TRBJ1-5; V: TRBV7-2; DNA: TGTGCCAGCAGCTTGCAGGGCTCGGGGCCCCAGCATTTT; CDR3: CASSLQGSGPQHF
size: -; D: -; J: TRBJ2-1; V: TRBV14; DNA: TGTGCCAGCAGCCAAGATAAGGAGACGGGCGATCCCTACAATGAGCAGTTCTTC; CDR3: CASSQDKETGDPYNEQFF
size: -; D: -; J: TRBJ1-3; V: TRBV27; DNA: TGTGCCAGCAGTTTGGGGAGCACCATATATTTT; CDR3: CASSLGSTIYF
size: -; D: -; J: TRBJ2-7; V: TRBV4-1; DNA: TGCGCCAGCAGCCAATTTGGGGGACTGGGCTCCTACGAGCAGTACTTC; CDR3: CASSQFGGLGSYEQYF
size: -; D: -; J: TRBJ1-2; V: TRBV7-9; DNA: TGTGCCAGCAGCTTAAGTTTGGGCTATGGCTACACCTTC; CDR3: CASSLSLGYGYTF
size: -; D: TRBD2; J: TRBJ2-1; V: TRBV27; DNA: TGTGCCAGCAGTTTAGGGCTAGCGGGGTTTAATGAGCAGTTCTTC; CDR3: CASSLGLAGFNEQFF
size: -; D: TRBD1; J: TRBJ1-2; V: TRBV5-6; DNA: TGTGCCAGCAGGAGGGACAGCCTGGGGGGCTACACCTTC; CDR3: CASRRDSLGGYTF
size: few; D: -; J: TRBJ1-2; V: TRBV2; DNA: TGTGCCAGCAGTGAAGATGTGGTAGGGGGCTACACCTTC; CDR3: CASSEDVVGGYTF
size: -; D: -; J: TRBJ1-1; V: TRBV7-6; DNA: TGTGCCAGCAGCTTGACCCACGCGAACACTGAAGCTTTCTTT; CDR3: CASSLTHANTEAFF
size: -; D: -; J: TRBJ1-2; V: TRBV7-9; DNA: TGTGCCAGCAGCAGAGACACGGGGGGCTACACCTTC; CDR3: CASSRDTGGYTF
size: -; D: -; J: TRBJ2-7; V: TRBV28; DNA: TGTGCCAGCACTCCAGGGGCAACCCCTCGGGAGCAGTACTTC; CDR3: CASTPGATPREQYF
size: -; D: TRBD2; J: TRBJ2-1; V: TRBV4-1; DNA: TGCGCCAGCAGCCAACCGGGACTAGTCCCGTTCTTC; CDR3: CASSQPGLVPFF
size: -; D: -; J: TRBJ1-4; V: TRBV5-6; DNA: TGTGCCAGCAGCTTGGAGAGATGGAGGACTAATGAAAAACTGTTTTTT; CDR3: CASSLERWRTNEKLFF
size: -; D: -; J: TRBJ2-1; V: TRBV6-5; DNA: TGTGCTACCGAGTATAGAGGTTCGGGCAATGAGCAGTTCTTC; CDR3: CATEYRGSGNEQFF
size: -; D: TRBD1; J: TRBJ1-2; V: TRBV7-2; DNA: TGTGCCAGCAGCCGGGACAGGGTATATGGCTACACCTTC; CDR3: CASSRDRVYGYTF
size: -; D: -; J: TRBJ1-6; V: TRBV24-1; DNA: TGTGCCACCAGTGATTTGGGGGGGCGATCCCCACCTCCCTATAATTCACCCCTCCACTTT; CDR3: CATSDLGGRSPPPYNSPLHF
size: -; D: -; J: TRBJ2-7; V: TRBV6-2/TRBV6-3; DNA: TGTGCCAGCAGTTACCGAGCGGGTGAGCAGTACTTC; CDR3: CASSYRAGEQYF
size: -; D: TRBD1; J: TRBJ2-5; V: TRBV6-4; DNA: TGTGCCAGCAGTGAGATACGGGACAGGGTAAAAGAGACCCAGTACTTC; CDR3: CASSEIRDRVKETQYF